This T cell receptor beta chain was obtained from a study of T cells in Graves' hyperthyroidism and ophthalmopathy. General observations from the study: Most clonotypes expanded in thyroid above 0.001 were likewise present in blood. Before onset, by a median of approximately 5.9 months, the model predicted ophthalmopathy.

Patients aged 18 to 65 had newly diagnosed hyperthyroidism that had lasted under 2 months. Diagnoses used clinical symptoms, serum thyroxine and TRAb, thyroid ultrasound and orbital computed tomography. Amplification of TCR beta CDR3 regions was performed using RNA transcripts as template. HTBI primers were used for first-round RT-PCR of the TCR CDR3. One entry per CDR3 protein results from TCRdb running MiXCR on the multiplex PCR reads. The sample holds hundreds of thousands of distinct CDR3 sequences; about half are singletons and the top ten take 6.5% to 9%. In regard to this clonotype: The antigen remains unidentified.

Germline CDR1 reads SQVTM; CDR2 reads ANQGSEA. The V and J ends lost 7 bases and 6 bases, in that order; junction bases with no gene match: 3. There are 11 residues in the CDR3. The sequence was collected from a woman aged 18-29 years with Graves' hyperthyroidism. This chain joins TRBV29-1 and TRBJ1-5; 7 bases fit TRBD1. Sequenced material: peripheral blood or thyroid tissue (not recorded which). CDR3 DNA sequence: TGCAGCGCTCAGGGGGTTCAGCCCCAGCATTTT. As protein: CSAQGVQPQHF. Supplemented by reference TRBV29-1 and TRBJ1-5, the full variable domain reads SAVISQKPSRDICQRGTSLTIQCQVDSQVTMMFWYRQQPGQSLTLIATANQGSEATYESGFVIDKFPISRPNLTFSTLTVSNMSPEDSSIYLCSAQGVQPQHFGDGTRLSIL.